This T cell receptor (beta chain) was identified during a study of T cells in Graves' hyperthyroidism and ophthalmopathy. RNA transcripts were the template for amplifying TCR beta CDR3 regions. The HTBI primer set served for first-round RT-PCR of the TCR CDR3. TCRdb called the multiplex PCR reads again in MiXCR, with one record for every CDR3 protein. The sample shows about 350,000 distinct CDR3 sequences, 15% to 20% of them seen only once. This clonotype was found many times. Losses at the gene ends were 5 bases for V and 0 bases for J; bases not matched to a gene: 4. This CDR3 is built from 15 residues. Germline V gene sequence: CDR1 MNHNS, CDR2 SASEGT.

The genes are TRBV6-1 and TRBJ2-4; 7 bases match TRBD1. Sequences were obtained from blood. This clonotype originated in a middle-aged woman with Graves' ophthalmopathy. Written as DNA, the CDR3 is TGTGCCAGCAGTAAACAGGGGCTAGCCAAAAACATTCAGTACTTC. As protein: CASSKQGLAKNIQYF.